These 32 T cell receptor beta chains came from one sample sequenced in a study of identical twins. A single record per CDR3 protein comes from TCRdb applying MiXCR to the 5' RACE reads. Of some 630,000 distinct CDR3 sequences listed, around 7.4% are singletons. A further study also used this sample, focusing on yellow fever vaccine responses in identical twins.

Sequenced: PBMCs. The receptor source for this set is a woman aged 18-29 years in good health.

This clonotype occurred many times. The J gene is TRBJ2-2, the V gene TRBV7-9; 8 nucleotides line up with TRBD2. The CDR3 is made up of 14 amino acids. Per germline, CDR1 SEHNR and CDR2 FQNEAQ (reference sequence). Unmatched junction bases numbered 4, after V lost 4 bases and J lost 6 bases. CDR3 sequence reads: CASSSGLAPGELFF. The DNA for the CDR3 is TGTGCCAGCAGCTCCGGACTAGCTCCCGGGGAGCTGTTTTTT.

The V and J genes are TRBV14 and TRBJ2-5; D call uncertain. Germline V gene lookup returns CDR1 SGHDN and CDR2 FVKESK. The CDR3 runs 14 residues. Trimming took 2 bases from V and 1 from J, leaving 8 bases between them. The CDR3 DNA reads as TGTGCCAGCAGCCAATCGGTGGGCCAAGAGACCCAGTACTTC. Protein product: CASSQSVGQETQYF.

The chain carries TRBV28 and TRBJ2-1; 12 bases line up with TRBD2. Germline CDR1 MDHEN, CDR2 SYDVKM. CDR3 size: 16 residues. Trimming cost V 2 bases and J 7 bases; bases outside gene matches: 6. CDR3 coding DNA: TGTGCCAGCAGTTTAGGGCTAGCGGGGGGGCAAAATGAGCAGTTCTTC. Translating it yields CASSLGLAGGQNEQFF.

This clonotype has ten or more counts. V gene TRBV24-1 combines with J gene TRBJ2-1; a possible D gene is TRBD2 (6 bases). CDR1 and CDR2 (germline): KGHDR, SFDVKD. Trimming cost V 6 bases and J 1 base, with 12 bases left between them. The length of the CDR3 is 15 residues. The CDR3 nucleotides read TGTGCCACCAGTTGGGGAGGCGGATCCTACAATGAGCAGTTCTTC. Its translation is CATSWGGGSYNEQFF.

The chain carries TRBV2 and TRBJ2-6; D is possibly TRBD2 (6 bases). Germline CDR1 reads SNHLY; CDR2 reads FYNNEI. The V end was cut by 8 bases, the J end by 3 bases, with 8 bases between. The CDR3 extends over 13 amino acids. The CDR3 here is CASGEVGANVLTF. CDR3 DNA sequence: TGTGCCAGCGGGGAGGTTGGGGCCAACGTCCTGACTTTC.

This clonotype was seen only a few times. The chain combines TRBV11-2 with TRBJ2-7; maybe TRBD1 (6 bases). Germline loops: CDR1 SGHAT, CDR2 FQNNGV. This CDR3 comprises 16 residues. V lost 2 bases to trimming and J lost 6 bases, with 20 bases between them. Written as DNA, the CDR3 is TGTGCCAGCAGCTTAAGGCCAGGGGACGACTTCTCCGAGCAGTACTTC. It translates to CASSLRPGDDFSEQYF. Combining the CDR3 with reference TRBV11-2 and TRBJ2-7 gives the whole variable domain EAGVAQSPRYKIIEKRQSVAFWCNPISGHATLYWYQQILGQGPKLLIQFQNNGVVDDSQLPKDRFSAERLKGVDSTLKIQPAKLEDSAVYLCASSLRPGDDFSEQYFGPGTRLTVT.

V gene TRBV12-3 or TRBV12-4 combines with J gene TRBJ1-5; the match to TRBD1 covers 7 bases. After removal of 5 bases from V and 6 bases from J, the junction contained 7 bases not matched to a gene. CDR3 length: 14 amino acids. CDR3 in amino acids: CASSRDSGSQPQHF. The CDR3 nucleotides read TGTGCCAGCAGTCGGGACAGCGGGAGTCAGCCCCAGCATTTT.

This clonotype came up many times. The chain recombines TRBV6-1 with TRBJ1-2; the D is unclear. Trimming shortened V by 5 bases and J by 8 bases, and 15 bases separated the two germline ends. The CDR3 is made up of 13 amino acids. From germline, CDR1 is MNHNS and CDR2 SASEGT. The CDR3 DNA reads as TGTGCCAGCAGTAAAGAGGCCGGGAGGGGCTACACCTTC. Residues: CASSKEAGRGYTF.

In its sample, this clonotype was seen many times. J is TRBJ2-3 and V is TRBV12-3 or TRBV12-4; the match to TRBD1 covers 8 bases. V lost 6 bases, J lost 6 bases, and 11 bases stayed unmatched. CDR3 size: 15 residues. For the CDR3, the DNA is TGTGCCAGCAGAGGGGATTCAGGGGGCTTTGATACGCAGTATTTT. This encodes CASRGDSGGFDTQYF.

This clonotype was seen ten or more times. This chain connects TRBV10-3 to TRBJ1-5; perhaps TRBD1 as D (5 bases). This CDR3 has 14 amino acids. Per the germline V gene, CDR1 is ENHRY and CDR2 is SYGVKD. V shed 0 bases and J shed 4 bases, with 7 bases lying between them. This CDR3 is CAISESRANQPQHF. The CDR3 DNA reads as TGTGCCATCAGTGAGTCCAGGGCGAATCAGCCCCAGCATTTT.

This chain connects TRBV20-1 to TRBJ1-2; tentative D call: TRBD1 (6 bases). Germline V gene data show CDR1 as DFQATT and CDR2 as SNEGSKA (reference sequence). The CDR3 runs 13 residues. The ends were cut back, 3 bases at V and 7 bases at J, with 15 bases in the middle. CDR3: CSARAGGAGGYTF. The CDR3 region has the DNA TGCAGTGCTAGGGCGGGGGGCGCGGGTGGCTACACCTTC.

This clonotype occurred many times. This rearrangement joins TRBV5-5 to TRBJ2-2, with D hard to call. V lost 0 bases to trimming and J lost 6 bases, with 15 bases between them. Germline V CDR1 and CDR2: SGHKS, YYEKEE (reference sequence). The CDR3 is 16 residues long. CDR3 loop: CASSLALMGSAGELFF. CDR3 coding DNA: TGTGCCAGCAGCTTGGCCCTTATGGGGTCGGCCGGGGAGCTGTTTTTT.

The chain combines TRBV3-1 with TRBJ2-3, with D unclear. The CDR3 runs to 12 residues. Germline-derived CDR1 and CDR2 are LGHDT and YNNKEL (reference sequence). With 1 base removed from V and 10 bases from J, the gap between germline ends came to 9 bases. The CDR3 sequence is CASSQGGFAQYF. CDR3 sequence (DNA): TGTGCCAGCAGCCAAGGAGGATTTGCGCAGTATTTT.

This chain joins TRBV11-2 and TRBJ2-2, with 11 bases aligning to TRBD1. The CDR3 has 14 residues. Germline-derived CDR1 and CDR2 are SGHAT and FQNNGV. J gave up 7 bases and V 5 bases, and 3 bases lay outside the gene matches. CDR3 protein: CASSRDRGYGELFF. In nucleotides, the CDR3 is TGTGCCAGCAGCCGGGACAGGGGGTACGGGGAGCTGTTTTTT. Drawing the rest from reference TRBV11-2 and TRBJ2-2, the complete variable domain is EAGVAQSPRYKIIEKRQSVAFWCNPISGHATLYWYQQILGQGPKLLIQFQNNGVVDDSQLPKDRFSAERLKGVDSTLKIQPAKLEDSAVYLCASSRDRGYGELFFGEGSRLTVL.

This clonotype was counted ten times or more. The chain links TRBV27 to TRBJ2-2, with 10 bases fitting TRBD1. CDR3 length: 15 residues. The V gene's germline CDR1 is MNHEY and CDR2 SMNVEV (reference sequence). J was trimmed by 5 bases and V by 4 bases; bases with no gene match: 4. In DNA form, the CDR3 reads TGTGCCAGCAGTTGGGACAGGGGTTGGACCGGGGAGCTGTTTTTT. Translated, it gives CASSWDRGWTGELFF.

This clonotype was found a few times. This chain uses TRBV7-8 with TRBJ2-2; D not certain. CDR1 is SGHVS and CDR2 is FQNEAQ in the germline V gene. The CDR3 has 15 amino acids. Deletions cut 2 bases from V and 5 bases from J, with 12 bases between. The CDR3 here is CASSLLQARTGELFF. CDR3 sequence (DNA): TGTGCCAGCAGCTTACTTCAAGCCCGAACCGGGGAGCTGTTTTTT.

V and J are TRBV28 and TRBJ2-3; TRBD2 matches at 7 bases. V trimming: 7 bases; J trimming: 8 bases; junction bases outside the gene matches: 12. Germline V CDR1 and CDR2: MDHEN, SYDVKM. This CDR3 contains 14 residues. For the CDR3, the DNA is TGTGCCAGCACCCTGAGAACTAGCGTGGGTACGCAGTATTTT. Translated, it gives CASTLRTSVGTQYF.

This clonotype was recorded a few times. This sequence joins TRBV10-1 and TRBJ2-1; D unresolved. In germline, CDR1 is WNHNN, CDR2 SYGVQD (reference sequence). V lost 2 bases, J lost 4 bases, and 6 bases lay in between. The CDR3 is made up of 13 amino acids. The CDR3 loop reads CASSEDVYNEQFF. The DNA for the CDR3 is TGCGCCAGCAGTGAGGATGTATACAATGAGCAGTTCTTC.

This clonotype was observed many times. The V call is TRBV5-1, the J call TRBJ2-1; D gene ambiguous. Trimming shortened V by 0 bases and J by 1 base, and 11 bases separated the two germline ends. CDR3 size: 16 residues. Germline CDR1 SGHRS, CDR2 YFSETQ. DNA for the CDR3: TGCGCCAGCAGCTTGGGATTACGACTTTCCTACAATGAGCAGTTCTTC. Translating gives CASSLGLRLSYNEQFF.

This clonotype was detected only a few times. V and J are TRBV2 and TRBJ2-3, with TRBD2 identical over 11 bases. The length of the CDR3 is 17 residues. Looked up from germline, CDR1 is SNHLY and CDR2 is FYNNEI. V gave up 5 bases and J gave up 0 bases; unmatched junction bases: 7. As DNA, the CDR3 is TGTGCCAGCAGTTCGCGTGGGACTAGCGGTAGCACAGATACGCAGTATTTT. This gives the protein CASSSRGTSGSTDTQYF.

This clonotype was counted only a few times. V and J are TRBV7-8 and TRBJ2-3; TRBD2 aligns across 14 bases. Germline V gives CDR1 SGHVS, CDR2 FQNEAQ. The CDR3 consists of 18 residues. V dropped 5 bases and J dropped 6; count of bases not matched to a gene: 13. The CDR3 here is CASSLRRLAGGPLDTQYF. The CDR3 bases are TGTGCCAGCAGCCTGAGAAGACTAGCGGGGGGGCCTCTTGATACGCAGTATTTT.

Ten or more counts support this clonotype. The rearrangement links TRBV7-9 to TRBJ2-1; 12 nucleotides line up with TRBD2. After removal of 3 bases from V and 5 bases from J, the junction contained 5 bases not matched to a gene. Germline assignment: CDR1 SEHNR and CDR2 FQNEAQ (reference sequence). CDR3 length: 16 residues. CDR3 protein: CASSLRLAGDNNEQFF. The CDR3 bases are TGTGCCAGCAGCTTGAGACTAGCGGGAGACAACAATGAGCAGTTCTTC.

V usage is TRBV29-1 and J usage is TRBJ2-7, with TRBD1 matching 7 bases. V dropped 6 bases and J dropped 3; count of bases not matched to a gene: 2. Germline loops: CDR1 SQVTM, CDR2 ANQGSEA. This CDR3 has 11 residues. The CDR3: CSVRDSYEQYF. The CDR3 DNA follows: TGCAGCGTCCGGGACAGCTACGAGCAGTACTTC.

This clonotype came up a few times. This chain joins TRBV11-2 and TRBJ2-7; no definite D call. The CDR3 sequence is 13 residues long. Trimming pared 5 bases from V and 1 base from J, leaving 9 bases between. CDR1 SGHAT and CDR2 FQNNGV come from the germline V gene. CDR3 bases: TGTGCCAGCAGCCCAGGTGATTCCTACGAGCAGTACGTC. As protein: CASSPGDSYEQYV.

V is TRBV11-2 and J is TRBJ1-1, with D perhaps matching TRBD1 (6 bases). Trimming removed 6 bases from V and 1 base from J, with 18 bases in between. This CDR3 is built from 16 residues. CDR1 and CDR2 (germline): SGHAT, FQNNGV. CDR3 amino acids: CASSSRLGGTNTEAFF. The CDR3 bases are TGTGCCAGCAGTTCTCGGCTCGGGGGCACGAACACTGAAGCTTTCTTT.

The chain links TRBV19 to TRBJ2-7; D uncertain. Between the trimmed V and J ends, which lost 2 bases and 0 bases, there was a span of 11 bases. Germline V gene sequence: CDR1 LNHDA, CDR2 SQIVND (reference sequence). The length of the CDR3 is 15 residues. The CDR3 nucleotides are TGTGCCAGTAGTATAACAGCCGCTAGCTCCTACGAGCAGTACTTC. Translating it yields CASSITAASSYEQYF.

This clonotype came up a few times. As DNA, the CDR3 is TGTGCCAGCAGTTTCCAGCGGGGATACACAGATACGCAGTATTTT. This encodes CASSFQRGYTDTQYF. The V gene is TRBV12-3 or TRBV12-4, the J gene TRBJ2-3; 7 nucleotides match TRBD2. CDR3 length equals 15 residues. Unmatched junction bases numbered 5, after V lost 3 bases and J lost 2 bases.

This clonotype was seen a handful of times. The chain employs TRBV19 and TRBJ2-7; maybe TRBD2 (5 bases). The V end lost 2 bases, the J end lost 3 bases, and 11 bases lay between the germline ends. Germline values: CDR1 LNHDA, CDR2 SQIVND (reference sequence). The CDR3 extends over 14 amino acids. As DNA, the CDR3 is TGTGCCAGTAGTATACGCCTAGCAAGCTACGAGCAGTACTTC. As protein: CASSIRLASYEQYF.

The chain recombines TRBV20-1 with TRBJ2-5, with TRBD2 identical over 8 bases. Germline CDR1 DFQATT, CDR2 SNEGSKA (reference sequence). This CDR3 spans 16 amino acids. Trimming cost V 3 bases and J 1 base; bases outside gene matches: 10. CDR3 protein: CSARDWAGGLQETQYF. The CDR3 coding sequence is TGCAGTGCTAGGGACTGGGCGGGGGGTCTCCAAGAGACCCAGTACTTC.

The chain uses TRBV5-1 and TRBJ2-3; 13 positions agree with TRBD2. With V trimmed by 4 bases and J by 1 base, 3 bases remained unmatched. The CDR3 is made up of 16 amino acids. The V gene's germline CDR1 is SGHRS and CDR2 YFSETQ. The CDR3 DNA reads TGCGCCAGCAGCGACGGGACTAGCGGGGGCACAGATACGCAGTATTTT. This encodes CASSDGTSGGTDTQYF.

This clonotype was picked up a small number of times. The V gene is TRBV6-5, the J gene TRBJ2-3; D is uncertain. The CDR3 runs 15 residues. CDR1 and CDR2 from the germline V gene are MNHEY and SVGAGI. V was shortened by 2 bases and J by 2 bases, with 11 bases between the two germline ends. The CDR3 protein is CASSYDRLSTDTQYF. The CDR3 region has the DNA TGTGCCAGCAGTTACGACCGCCTATCCACAGATACGCAGTATTTT.

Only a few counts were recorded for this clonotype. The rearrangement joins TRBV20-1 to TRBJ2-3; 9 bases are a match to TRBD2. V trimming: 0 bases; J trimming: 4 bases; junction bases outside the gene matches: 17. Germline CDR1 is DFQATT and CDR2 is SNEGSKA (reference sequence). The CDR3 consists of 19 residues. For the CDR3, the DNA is TGCAGTGCTAGAGACTCTACCCGGACTAGCGATCTTGGGGCAGATACGCAGTATTTT. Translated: CSARDSTRTSDLGADTQYF.